This is a list of T cell receptor beta chains from one sample in a study of T cells in Graves' hyperthyroidism and ophthalmopathy. MiXCR, run by TCRdb on the multiplex PCR reads, gives a single entry per CDR3 protein. The sample includes about 560,000 distinct CDR3 sequences, 15% to 17% of them seen just once. Sequencing was done on a sample of blood. These receptors were taken from a woman aged 30 to 39 with Graves' hyperthyroidism. CDR3s include the opening cysteine and the closing phenylalanine or tryptophan.

v_gene,j_gene,CDR3aa
TRBV30,TRBJ2-2,CAWRDRGYSTGELFF
TRBV3-1,TRBJ1-3,CASSHGGSGNTIYF
TRBV20-1,TRBJ1-5,CSTVGAVNQPQHF
TRBV20-1,TRBJ2-7,CSARSSGKPYEQYF
TRBV7-2,TRBJ1-2,CASSLAADGASYGYTF
TRBV7-9,TRBJ2-1,CASSSYPDRHNEQFF
TRBV27,TRBJ2-7,CASSINRGTYEQYF
TRBV20-1,TRBJ1-2,CSARDLGQGYTF
TRBV20-1,TRBJ1-5,CSAREQGNQPQHF
TRBV20-1,TRBJ1-5,CSARPGTGDRPQHF
TRBV5-1,TRBJ2-1,CASSLGGVNEQFF
TRBV7-9,TRBJ2-7,CASSNPPETTSGIYEQYF
TRBV10-3,TRBJ2-2,CAISVSGRETYANTGELFF
TRBV9,TRBJ1-6,CASSVDLRWSYNSPLHF
TRBV12-3/TRBV12-4,TRBJ1-5,CASRGQGRYQPQHF
TRBV27,TRBJ1-5,CASSPRGHQPQHF
TRBV12-3/TRBV12-4,TRBJ2-3,CASSGLRTSGRADTQYF
TRBV14,TRBJ2-7,CASSQEGGLIEQYF
TRBV7-8,TRBJ2-7,CASSETEPLGEQYF
TRBV6-1,TRBJ1-1,CASSLDSPNTEAFF
TRBV2,TRBJ2-3,CASSEGYNTDTQYF
TRBV12-3/TRBV12-4,TRBJ2-6,CASSFDRGDHYSGANVLTF
TRBV7-9,TRBJ1-1,CASTPTFGNTEAFF
TRBV5-5,TRBJ2-2,CASSLTLSRLAGLVTGELFF
TRBV19,TRBJ2-1,CASMGSGRRYEQFF
TRBV6-1,TRBJ2-7,CASTGVGSYEQYF
TRBV28,TRBJ1-5,CASSLSGIGQPQHF
TRBV5-1,TRBJ2-3,CASSFISSGSAQDTQYF
TRBV6-1,TRBJ1-2,CASRSREGAVGYTF
TRBV30,TRBJ1-4,CAWSPDSLNEKLFF
TRBV19,TRBJ2-3,CASTSGAAADTQYF
TRBV5-1,TRBJ1-4,CASSLTTGATNEKLFF
TRBV5-5,TRBJ1-1,CASSDPTANTEVFF
TRBV7-2,TRBJ1-4,CASSLGTGGITNEKLFF
TRBV11-2,TRBJ1-1,CASSLQQGTEAFF
TRBV6-1,TRBJ2-7,CASTDRSRFSYEQYF
TRBV25-1,TRBJ1-1,CASSDYGGNTEAFF
TRBV29-1,TRBJ2-1,CSVDQSPSGYNEQFF
TRBV20-1,TRBJ2-3,CSASMTVADTQYF
TRBV4-1,TRBJ1-2,CASSRTQTNYGYTF
TRBV5-4,TRBJ2-1,CASRRRLAGGQSSYNEQFF
TRBV7-2,TRBJ2-7,CASSLGGDPSSYEQYF
TRBV6-1,TRBJ2-1,CASSLDRGLFNEQFF
TRBV4-1,TRBJ2-1,CASSQVRGLAVYNEQFF
TRBV29-1,TRBJ2-1,CSIGTEYNEQFF
TRBV28,TRBJ2-7,CASGITGISYEQYF
TRBV20-1,TRBJ1-3,CSAQREGNTIYF
TRBV27,TRBJ2-3,CASTNSGSADTQYF
TRBV4-1,TRBJ2-1,CASSLRALIYTEQFF
TRBV6-2/TRBV6-3,TRBJ2-1,CASSYSRGSYNEQFF
TRBV11-3,TRBJ1-1,CASSLAGVHTEAFF
TRBV29-1,TRBJ1-1,CSAQDLNTEAFF
TRBV7-3,TRBJ2-1,CASSLNRAGVKNEQFF
TRBV6-5,TRBJ1-5,CASSYIGGGQPQHF
TRBV30,TRBJ2-1,CAWSPPRWGVYNEQFF
TRBV12-3/TRBV12-4,TRBJ2-1,CASSSNRRLDNEQFF